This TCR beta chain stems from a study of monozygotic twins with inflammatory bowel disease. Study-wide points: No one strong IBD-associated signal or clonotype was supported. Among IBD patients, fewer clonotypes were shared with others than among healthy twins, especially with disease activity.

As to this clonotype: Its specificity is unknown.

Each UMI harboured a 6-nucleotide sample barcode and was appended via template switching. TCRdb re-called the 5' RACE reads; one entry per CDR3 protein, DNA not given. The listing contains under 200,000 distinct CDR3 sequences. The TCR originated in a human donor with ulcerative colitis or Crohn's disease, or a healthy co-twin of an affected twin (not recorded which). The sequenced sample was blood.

CDR3 residues: CASSLDGLDSYNEQFF. This chain connects TRBV5-1 to TRBJ2-1. Germline V lookup: CDR1 SGHRS, CDR2 YFSETQ. The CDR3 sequence is 16 residues long.